A selection of T cell receptor beta chains follows, all from one sample in a study of cytomegalovirus exposure and HLA in healthy donors. Sequencing was performed with immunoSEQ multiplex PCR; in TCRdb, only in-frame clones are kept and a portion is missing. The sample includes about 270,000 clones, 80% to 90% of them seen just once. Sequenced sample: PBMCs. The receptors were sampled from a woman under 30 in good health and CMV-seronegative. CDR3s include the opening cysteine and the closing phenylalanine or tryptophan. The order of the fields is D gene, V gene, clone size, J gene, CDR3 protein, CDR3 DNA. The D gene is left open where the match is weak. The listing skips clone size in some rows; elsewhere it reads once, few, many or a size class.

D gene: NA
V gene: TRBV10-1
clone size: NA
J gene: TRBJ1-2
CDR3 protein: CASSESGRFGYTF
CDR3 DNA: TGCGCCAGCAGTGAGTCCGGGAGATTCGGCTACACCTTC

D gene: NA
V gene: TRBV7-3
clone size: NA
J gene: TRBJ2-2
CDR3 protein: CASSRDTTNTGELFF
CDR3 DNA: TGTGCCAGCAGCCGGGACACCACGAACACCGGGGAGCTGTTTTTT

D gene: TRBD1
V gene: TRBV4-1
clone size: NA
J gene: TRBJ1-5
CDR3 protein: CASSPPGQESNQPQHF
CDR3 DNA: TGCGCCAGCAGCCCCCCGGGACAGGAAAGCAATCAGCCCCAGCATTTT

D gene: TRBD1
V gene: TRBV14
clone size: NA
J gene: TRBJ2-5
CDR3 protein: CASSQNRGRETQYF
CDR3 DNA: TGTGCCAGCAGCCAAAACAGGGGGCGAGAGACCCAGTACTTC

D gene: TRBD1
V gene: TRBV19
clone size: once
J gene: TRBJ1-2
CDR3 protein: CASSLGTGDNYGYTF
CDR3 DNA: TGTGCCAGTAGTCTCGGGACAGGGGATAACTATGGCTACACCTTC

D gene: NA
V gene: TRBV5-1
clone size: NA
J gene: TRBJ2-1
CDR3 protein: CASSLGGHGTNEQFF
CDR3 DNA: TGCGCCAGCAGCTTAGGAGGGCACGGCACTAATGAGCAGTTCTTC

D gene: TRBD1
V gene: TRBV27
clone size: few
J gene: TRBJ2-2
CDR3 protein: CASSLIGQGAGAGELFF
CDR3 DNA: TGTGCCAGCAGTTTAATAGGACAGGGGGCCGGCGCCGGGGAGCTGTTTTTT

D gene: NA
V gene: TRBV5-1
clone size: NA
J gene: TRBJ2-1
CDR3 protein: CASSLEGDSYNEQFF
CDR3 DNA: TGCGCCAGCAGCCTGGAAGGGGACTCCTACAATGAGCAGTTCTTC

D gene: TRBD1
V gene: TRBV5-1
clone size: NA
J gene: TRBJ2-7
CDR3 protein: CASSQGQGSYEQYF
CDR3 DNA: TGCGCCAGCAGCCAGGGACAGGGGTCCTACGAGCAGTACTTC

D gene: NA
V gene: TRBV28
clone size: NA
J gene: TRBJ1-4
CDR3 protein: CVTSTNEKLFF
CDR3 DNA: TGTGTAACATCAACTAATGAAAAACTGTTTTTT

D gene: TRBD2
V gene: TRBV7-2
clone size: NA
J gene: TRBJ2-7
CDR3 protein: CASSLASGGARSYEQYF
CDR3 DNA: TGTGCCAGCAGCTTAGCCAGCGGGGGGGCCCGTTCCTACGAGCAGTACTTC

D gene: TRBD2
V gene: TRBV5-1
clone size: NA
J gene: TRBJ2-1
CDR3 protein: CASSWSGTSVDNEQFF
CDR3 DNA: TGCGCCAGCAGCTGGAGTGGGACTAGCGTCGACAATGAGCAGTTCTTC

D gene: NA
V gene: TRBV7-9
clone size: NA
J gene: TRBJ2-7
CDR3 protein: CASSSTITYEQYF
CDR3 DNA: TGTGCCAGCAGCTCAACTATAACCTACGAGCAGTACTTC

D gene: NA
V gene: TRBV29-1
clone size: NA
J gene: TRBJ2-3
CDR3 protein: CSVVFTGSADTQYF
CDR3 DNA: TGCAGCGTCGTCTTTACAGGGAGCGCAGATACGCAGTATTTT

D gene: NA
V gene: TRBV19
clone size: NA
J gene: TRBJ1-2
CDR3 protein: CASSITGFYGYTF
CDR3 DNA: TGTGCCAGTAGTATCACAGGATTCTATGGCTACACCTTC

D gene: NA
V gene: TRBV6-1
clone size: NA
J gene: TRBJ2-7
CDR3 protein: CASSRQGFGGEQYF
CDR3 DNA: TGTGCCAGCAGTAGACAGGGGTTCGGGGGGGAGCAGTACTTC

D gene: TRBD2
V gene: TRBV15
clone size: NA
J gene: TRBJ2-5
CDR3 protein: CATSRARGGGAAETQYF
CDR3 DNA: TGTGCCACCAGCAGAGCTCGTGGGGGGGGTGCAGCAGAGACCCAGTACTTC

D gene: TRBD1
V gene: TRBV30
clone size: NA
J gene: TRBJ2-7
CDR3 protein: CAWGLPGQLTYEQYF
CDR3 DNA: TGTGCCTGGGGTTTACCGGGACAGCTTACCTACGAGCAGTACTTC

D gene: NA
V gene: TRBV30
clone size: NA
J gene: TRBJ1-2
CDR3 protein: CACLPSGFGNYGYTF
CDR3 DNA: TGTGCCTGTCTCCCCTCGGGGTTTGGTAACTATGGCTACACCTTC

D gene: TRBD1
V gene: TRBV6-5
clone size: NA
J gene: TRBJ1-2
CDR3 protein: CATHTRDSPSYGYTF
CDR3 DNA: TGTGCCACCCACACCAGGGACAGCCCCTCCTATGGCTACACCTTC

D gene: NA
V gene: TRBV16
clone size: NA
J gene: TRBJ1-4
CDR3 protein: CAIRRVRNNEKLFF
CDR3 DNA: TGTGCCATCAGACGGGTCCGAAATAATGAAAAACTGTTTTTT

D gene: TRBD2
V gene: TRBV9
clone size: few
J gene: TRBJ2-1
CDR3 protein: CASSSRTSGRDSYNEQFF
CDR3 DNA: TGTGCCAGCAGCTCGAGGACTAGCGGGAGGGACTCCTACAATGAGCAGTTCTTC

D gene: NA
V gene: TRBV7-2
clone size: NA
J gene: TRBJ2-7
CDR3 protein: CASSVRVPLVGGSYEQYF
CDR3 DNA: TGTGCCAGCAGCGTACGAGTCCCACTAGTAGGCGGCTCCTACGAGCAGTACTTC

D gene: NA
V gene: TRBV7-9
clone size: NA
J gene: TRBJ1-1
CDR3 protein: CASSLNWAANTEAFF
CDR3 DNA: TGTGCCAGCAGCTTAAATTGGGCAGCGAACACTGAAGCTTTCTTT

D gene: TRBD1
V gene: TRBV28
clone size: NA
J gene: TRBJ2-7
CDR3 protein: CASSGREGQGSDEQYF
CDR3 DNA: TGTGCCAGCAGTGGCCGAGAAGGACAGGGGAGCGACGAGCAGTACTTC

D gene: NA
V gene: TRBV5-6
clone size: NA
J gene: TRBJ1-2
CDR3 protein: CASSLAEQTNYGYTF
CDR3 DNA: TGTGCCAGCAGCTTGGCCGAACAGACCAACTATGGCTACACCTTC

D gene: NA
V gene: TRBV20-1
clone size: once
J gene: TRBJ1-2
CDR3 protein: CSATTGRGYTF
CDR3 DNA: TGCAGTGCTACCACAGGGAGAGGCTACACCTTC

D gene: TRBD2
V gene: TRBV27
clone size: NA
J gene: TRBJ2-2
CDR3 protein: CASTPSGTSGAGELFF
CDR3 DNA: TGTGCCAGCACTCCTTCGGGCACTAGCGGGGCCGGGGAGCTGTTTTTT

D gene: NA
V gene: TRBV5-8
clone size: NA
J gene: TRBJ2-3
CDR3 protein: CASSFESPGDTQYF
CDR3 DNA: TGTGCCAGCAGCTTTGAGTCCCCGGGAGATACGCAGTATTTT

D gene: TRBD2
V gene: TRBV7-6
clone size: NA
J gene: TRBJ2-1
CDR3 protein: CASSLAGLTSGTYNEQFF
CDR3 DNA: TGTGCCAGCAGCTTAGCGGGTTTGACTAGCGGTACCTACAATGAGCAGTTCTTC

D gene: NA
V gene: TRBV6-1
clone size: NA
J gene: TRBJ2-7
CDR3 protein: CASSEEISQGHEQYF
CDR3 DNA: TGTGCCAGCAGTGAAGAAATATCGCAGGGTCACGAGCAGTACTTC

D gene: NA
V gene: TRBV5-1
clone size: NA
J gene: TRBJ1-2
CDR3 protein: CASSAGQYYGYTF
CDR3 DNA: TGCGCCAGCAGCGCTGGACAGTACTATGGCTACACCTTC

D gene: NA
V gene: TRBV4-3
clone size: NA
J gene: TRBJ1-1
CDR3 protein: CASSQEDMAGAGNTEAFF
CDR3 DNA: TGCGCCAGCAGCCAAGAAGACATGGCGGGGGCGGGGAACACTGAAGCTTTCTTT

D gene: TRBD1
V gene: TRBV27
clone size: NA
J gene: TRBJ1-3
CDR3 protein: CASSSETGGSGNTIYF
CDR3 DNA: TGTGCCAGCAGTTCGGAGACAGGGGGCTCTGGAAACACCATATATTTT

D gene: TRBD2
V gene: TRBV4-3
clone size: NA
J gene: TRBJ2-1
CDR3 protein: CASSQQGLAGTWGEQFF
CDR3 DNA: TGCGCCAGCAGCCAGCAAGGACTAGCGGGGACCTGGGGTGAGCAGTTCTTC

D gene: TRBD1
V gene: TRBV2
clone size: NA
J gene: TRBJ2-7
CDR3 protein: CASSATGGSYEQYF
CDR3 DNA: TGTGCCAGCAGTGCGACAGGGGGCTCGTACGAGCAGTACTTC

D gene: TRBD1
V gene: TRBV7-2
clone size: once
J gene: TRBJ1-5
CDR3 protein: CASSPPGTGGGSQPQHF
CDR3 DNA: TGTGCCAGCAGCCCACCCGGGACAGGGGGAGGGAGTCAGCCCCAGCATTTT